This T cell receptor (beta chain) is from a study of post-analysis software for immune sequencing data. Notes on the study in general: Among multiple sclerosis patients, normalized Chao1 diversity was significantly below that of controls. Among five TRBV segments more frequent in patients than controls were TRBV5-6, TRBV5-1 and TRBV20-1.

CDR1 and CDR2 (germline): LGHNA, YNFKEQ. The CDR3 runs to 16 residues. V was clipped by 0 bases and J by 3 bases; unmatched bases: 5. cDNA libraries for TCR beta contained unique molecular identifiers. Each CDR3 protein gets one entry after TCRdb re-called the PCR reads with MiXCR. The sample consists of about 500,000 distinct CDR3 sequences, 40% to 55% of them appearing once. This clonotype was found a few times. Its antigen remains unidentified. The sequence was collected from a girl aged 5 to 17 with multiple sclerosis. This chain connects TRBV4-2 to TRBJ2-5; 9 bases agree with TRBD1. The material sequenced was blood. CDR3 coding DNA: TGTGCCAGCAGCCAAGATGGGACAGGGTCCGAAGAGACCCAGTACTTC. Protein product: CASSQDGTGSEETQYF.